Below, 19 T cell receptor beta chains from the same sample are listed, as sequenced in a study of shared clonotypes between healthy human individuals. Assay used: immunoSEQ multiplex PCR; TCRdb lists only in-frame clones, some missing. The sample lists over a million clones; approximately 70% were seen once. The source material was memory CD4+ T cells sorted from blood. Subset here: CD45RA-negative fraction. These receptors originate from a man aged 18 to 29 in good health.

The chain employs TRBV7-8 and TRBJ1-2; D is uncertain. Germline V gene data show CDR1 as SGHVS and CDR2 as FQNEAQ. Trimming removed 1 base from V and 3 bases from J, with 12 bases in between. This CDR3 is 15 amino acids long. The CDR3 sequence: CASSLVLSRDYGYTF. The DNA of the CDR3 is TGTGCCAGCAGCTTAGTTTTGAGTCGGGACTATGGCTACACCTTC.

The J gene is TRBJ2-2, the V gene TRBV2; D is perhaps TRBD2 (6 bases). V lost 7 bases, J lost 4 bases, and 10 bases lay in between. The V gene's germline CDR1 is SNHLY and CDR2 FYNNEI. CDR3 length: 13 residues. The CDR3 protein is CASKLAATGELFF. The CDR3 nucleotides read TGTGCCAGCAAACTAGCCGCCACCGGGGAGCTGTTTTTT. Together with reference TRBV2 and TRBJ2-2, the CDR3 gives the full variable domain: EPEVTQTPSHQVTQMGQEVILRCVPISNHLYFYWYRQILGQKVEFLVSFYNNEISEKSEIFDDQFSVERPDGSNFTLKIRSTKLEDSAMYFCASKLAATGELFFGEGSRLTVL.

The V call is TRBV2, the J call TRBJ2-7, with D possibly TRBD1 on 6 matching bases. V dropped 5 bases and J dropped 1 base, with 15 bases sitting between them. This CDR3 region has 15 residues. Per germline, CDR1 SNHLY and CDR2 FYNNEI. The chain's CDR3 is CASSSPEGVSYEQYF. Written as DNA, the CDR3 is TGTGCCAGCAGTAGCCCCGAGGGGGTGTCCTACGAGCAGTACTTC.

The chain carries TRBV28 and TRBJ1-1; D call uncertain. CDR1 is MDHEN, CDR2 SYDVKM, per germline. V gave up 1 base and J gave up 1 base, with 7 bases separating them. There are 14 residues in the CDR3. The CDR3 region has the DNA TGTGCCAGCAGTTTATCCGCACAGAACACTGAAGCTTTCTTT. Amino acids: CASSLSAQNTEAFF.

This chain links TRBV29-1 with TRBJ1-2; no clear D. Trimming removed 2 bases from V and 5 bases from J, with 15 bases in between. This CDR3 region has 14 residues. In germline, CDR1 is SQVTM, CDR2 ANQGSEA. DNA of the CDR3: TGCAGCGTTGAATCGTGGACCCGGAGTTATGGCTACACCTTC. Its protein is CSVESWTRSYGYTF.

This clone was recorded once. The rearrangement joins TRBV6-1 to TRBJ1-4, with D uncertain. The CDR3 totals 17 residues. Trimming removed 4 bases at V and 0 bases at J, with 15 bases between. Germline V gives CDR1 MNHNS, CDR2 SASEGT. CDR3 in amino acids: CASSGGPARTTNEKLFF. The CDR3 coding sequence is TGTGCCAGCAGTGGGGGTCCGGCCCGCACAACTAATGAAAAACTGTTTTTT.

CDR3 amino acids: CSVKEETQYF. DNA of the CDR3: TGCAGCGTCAAAGAAGAGACCCAGTACTTC. V is TRBV29-1 and J is TRBJ2-5; D is unclear. Deletions cut 6 bases from V and 3 bases from J, with 5 bases between. CDR1 and CDR2 (germline): SQVTM, ANQGSEA. The CDR3 loop spans 10 amino acids.

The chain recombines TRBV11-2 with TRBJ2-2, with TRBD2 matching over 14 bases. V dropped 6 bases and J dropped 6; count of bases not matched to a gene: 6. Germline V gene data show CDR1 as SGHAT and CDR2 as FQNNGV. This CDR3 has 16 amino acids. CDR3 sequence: CASRGGLAGGPGELFF. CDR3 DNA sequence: TGTGCCAGCAGGGGTGGACTAGCGGGAGGACCCGGGGAGCTGTTTTTT. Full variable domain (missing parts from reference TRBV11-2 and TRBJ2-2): EAGVAQSPRYKIIEKRQSVAFWCNPISGHATLYWYQQILGQGPKLLIQFQNNGVVDDSQLPKDRFSAERLKGVDSTLKIQPAKLEDSAVYLCASRGGLAGGPGELFFGEGSRLTVL.

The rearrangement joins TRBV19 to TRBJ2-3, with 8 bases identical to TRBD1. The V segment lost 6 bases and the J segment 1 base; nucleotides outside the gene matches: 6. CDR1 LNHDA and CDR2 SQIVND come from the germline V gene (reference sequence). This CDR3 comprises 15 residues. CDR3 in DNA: TGTGCCAGTAGCGACAGGGGAGGTGGCACAGATACGCAGTATTTT. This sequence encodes CASSDRGGGTDTQYF.

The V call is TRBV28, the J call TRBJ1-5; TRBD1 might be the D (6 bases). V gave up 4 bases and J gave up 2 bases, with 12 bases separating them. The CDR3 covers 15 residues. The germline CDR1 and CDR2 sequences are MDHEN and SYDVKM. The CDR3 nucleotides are TGTGCCAGCAGTTACACCAGGGGAGGCAATCAGCCCCAGCATTTT. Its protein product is CASSYTRGGNQPQHF.

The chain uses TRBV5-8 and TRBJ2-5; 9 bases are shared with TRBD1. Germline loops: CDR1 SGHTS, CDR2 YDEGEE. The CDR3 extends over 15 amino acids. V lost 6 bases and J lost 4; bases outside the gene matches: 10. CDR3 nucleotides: TGTGCCAGCATCCCAGGACAGGGGTTAGGAGAGACCCAGTACTTC. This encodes CASIPGQGLGETQYF.

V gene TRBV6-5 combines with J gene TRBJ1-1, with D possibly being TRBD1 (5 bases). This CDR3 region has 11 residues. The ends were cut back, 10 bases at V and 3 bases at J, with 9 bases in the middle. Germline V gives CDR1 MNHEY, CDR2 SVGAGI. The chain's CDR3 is CAIRADTEAFF. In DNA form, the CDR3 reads TGTGCCATCAGGGCGGACACTGAAGCTTTCTTT.

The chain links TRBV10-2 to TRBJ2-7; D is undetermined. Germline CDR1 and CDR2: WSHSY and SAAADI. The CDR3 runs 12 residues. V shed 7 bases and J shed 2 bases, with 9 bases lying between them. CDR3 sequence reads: CASTGHTYEQYF. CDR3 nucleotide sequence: TGCGCCAGCACAGGTCACACCTACGAGCAGTACTTC.

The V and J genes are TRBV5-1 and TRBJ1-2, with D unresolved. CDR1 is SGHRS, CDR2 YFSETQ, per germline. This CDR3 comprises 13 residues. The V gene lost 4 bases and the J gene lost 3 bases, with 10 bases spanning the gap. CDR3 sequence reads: CASSGGEDYGYTF. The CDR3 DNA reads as TGCGCCAGCAGCGGAGGTGAGGACTATGGCTACACCTTC.

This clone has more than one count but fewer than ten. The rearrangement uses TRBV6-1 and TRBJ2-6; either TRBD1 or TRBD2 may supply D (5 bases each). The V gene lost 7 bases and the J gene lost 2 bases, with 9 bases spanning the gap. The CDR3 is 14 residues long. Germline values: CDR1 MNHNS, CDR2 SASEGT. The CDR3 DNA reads TGTGCCAGCAAGAGGGGTACTGGGGCCAACGTCCTGACTTTC. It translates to CASKRGTGANVLTF.

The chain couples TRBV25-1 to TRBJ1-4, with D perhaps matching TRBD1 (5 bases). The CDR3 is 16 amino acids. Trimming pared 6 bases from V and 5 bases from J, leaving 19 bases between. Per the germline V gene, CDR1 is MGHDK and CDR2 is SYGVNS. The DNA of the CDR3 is TGTGCCAGCAGAGCACCCCCCGGGGGAGGAAATGAAAAACTGTTTTTT. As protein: CASRAPPGGGNEKLFF. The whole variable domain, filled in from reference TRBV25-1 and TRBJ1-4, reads EADIYQTPRYLVIGTGKKITLECSQTMGHDKMYWYQQDPGMELHLIHYSYGVNSTEKGDLSSESTVSRIRTEHFPLTLESARPSHTSQYLCASRAPPGGGNEKLFFGSGTQLSVL.

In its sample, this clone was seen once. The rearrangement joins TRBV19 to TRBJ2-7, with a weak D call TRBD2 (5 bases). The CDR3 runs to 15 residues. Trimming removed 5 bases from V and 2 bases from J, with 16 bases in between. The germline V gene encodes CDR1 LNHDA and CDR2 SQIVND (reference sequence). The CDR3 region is CASSPLASSAYEQYF. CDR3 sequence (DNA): TGTGCCAGTAGTCCCTTGGCTAGCAGTGCCTACGAGCAGTACTTC.

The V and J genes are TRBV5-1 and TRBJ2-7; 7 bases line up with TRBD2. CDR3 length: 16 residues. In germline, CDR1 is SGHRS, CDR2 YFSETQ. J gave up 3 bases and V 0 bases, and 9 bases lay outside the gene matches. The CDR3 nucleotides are TGCGCCAGCAGCTTGGTTCCGGGCGGGGGTATCTACGAGCAGTACTTC. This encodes CASSLVPGGGIYEQYF.

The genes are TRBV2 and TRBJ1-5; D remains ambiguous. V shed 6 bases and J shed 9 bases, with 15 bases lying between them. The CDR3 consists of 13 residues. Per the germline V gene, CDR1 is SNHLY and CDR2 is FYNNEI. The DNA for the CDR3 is TGTGCCAGCAGCGAACCGGCACATGGGCCCCAGCATTTT. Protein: CASSEPAHGPQHF.